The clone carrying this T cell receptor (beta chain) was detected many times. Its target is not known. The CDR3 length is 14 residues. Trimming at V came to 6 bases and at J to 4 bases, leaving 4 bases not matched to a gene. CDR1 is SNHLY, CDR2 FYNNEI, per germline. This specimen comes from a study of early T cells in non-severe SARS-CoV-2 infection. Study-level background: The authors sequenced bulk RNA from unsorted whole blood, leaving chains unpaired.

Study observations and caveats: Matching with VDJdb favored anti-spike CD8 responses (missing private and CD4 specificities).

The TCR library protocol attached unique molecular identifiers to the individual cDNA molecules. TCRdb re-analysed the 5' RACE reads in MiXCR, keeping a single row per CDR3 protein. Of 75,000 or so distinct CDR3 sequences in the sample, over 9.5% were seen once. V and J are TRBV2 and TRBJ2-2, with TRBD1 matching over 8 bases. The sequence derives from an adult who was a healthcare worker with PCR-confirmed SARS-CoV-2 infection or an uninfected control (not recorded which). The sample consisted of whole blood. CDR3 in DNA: TGTGCCAGCAGCCGGACAGGGACCACCGGGGAGCTGTTTTTT. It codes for CASSRTGTTGELFF. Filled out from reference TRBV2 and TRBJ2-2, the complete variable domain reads EPEVTQTPSHQVTQMGQEVILRCVPISNHLYFYWYRQILGQKVEFLVSFYNNEISEKSEIFDDQFSVERPDGSNFTLKIRSTKLEDSAMYFCASSRTGTTGELFFGEGSRLTVL.